This T cell receptor beta chain was captured by sequencing in a study of blood T cell repertoires in COVID-19. Study context: Nucleic acid was either cDNA or gDNA, and it came from T cells, B-cell-depleted T cells, or PBMCs.

Looked up from germline, CDR1 is SNHLY and CDR2 is FYNNEI. The CDR3 is 15 amino acids. Trimming stripped 3 bases from V and 1 base from J, with 11 bases between. Study processing details: By means of reference gene primer amplification, nucleated cell counts were estimated. The table came from immunoSEQ multiplex PCR; TCRdb's copy has only in-frame clones and leaves some out. From that table come the V and J calls and clone size; the DNA was used to work out D and trimming. This table holds approximately 75,000 clones, about 89% found once. This clone was seen only once. Specimen: peripheral blood. The clonotype comes from a man aged 60 to 69 with acute or convalescent COVID-19. The V gene is TRBV2, the J gene TRBJ2-3; no definite D call. In nucleotides, the CDR3 is TGTGCCAGCAGTGACAGGAACTCGGGCACAGATACGCAGTATTTT. Amino acid sequence: CASSDRNSGTDTQYF.